Listed here are 17 T cell receptor beta chains from one sample, sequenced in a study of OX40 agonist ivuxolimab in advanced cancers. Repertoires were generated with immunoSEQ multiplex PCR, while TCRdb's copy carries only in-frame clones and drops some. The sample yields about 100,000 clones, approximately 90% seen once. The source was CD4+ or CD8+ T cells sorted from blood, collected in a trial of the OX40 agonist ivuxolimab. These receptors were collected from an adult with an advanced solid tumor such as melanoma, head and neck, liver or kidney cancer.

This clone showed up just once. V usage is TRBV19 and J usage is TRBJ2-5; a possible D gene is TRBD1 (6 bases). From germline, CDR1 is LNHDA and CDR2 SQIVND (reference sequence). This CDR3 region has 16 residues. V was shortened by 3 bases and J by 2 bases, with 16 bases between the two germline ends. Here the CDR3 DNA reads TGTGCCAGTAGTATTCTTCCCGGGACACAGCAAGAGACCCAGTACTTC. Translation: CASSILPGTQQETQYF.

The chain combines TRBV6-5 with TRBJ1-2; 8 positions match TRBD1. There are 13 residues in the CDR3. J gave up 8 bases and V 6 bases, and 8 bases lay outside the gene matches. Looked up from germline, CDR1 is MNHEY and CDR2 is SVGAGI. The CDR3 is CASSRGQGSGYTF. In DNA form, the CDR3 reads TGTGCCAGCAGCAGAGGACAGGGATCGGGCTACACCTTC.

This sequence joins TRBV6-5 and TRBJ1-2; weak D call: TRBD1 (6 bases). There are 14 residues in the CDR3. Germline V lookup: CDR1 MNHEY, CDR2 SVGAGI. Trimming took 7 bases from V and 6 from J, leaving 18 bases between them. The DNA for the CDR3 is TGTGCCAGCAACCCGAGATGGGGGGCTCATGGCTACACCTTC. It is translated as CASNPRWGAHGYTF.

This clone was seen a single time. The V and J genes are TRBV4-1 and TRBJ2-7, with unresolved D. Trimming pared 5 bases from V and 3 bases from J, leaving 17 bases between. The CDR3 contains 15 residues. Germline CDR1 is MGHRA and CDR2 is YSYEKL. The CDR3 nucleotides are TGCGCCAGCAGCACCCCGGGTTTAGGGAACTACGAGCAGTACTTC. Its translation is CASSTPGLGNYEQYF.

The genes are TRBV4-1 and TRBJ2-1, with D uncertain. Germline CDR1 MGHRA, CDR2 YSYEKL. The CDR3 covers 15 residues. V lost 0 bases and J lost 6, with 12 bases in between. DNA of the CDR3: TGCGCCAGCAGCCAAGATGGGCTCGACCGCAATGAGCAGTTCTTC. This codes for CASSQDGLDRNEQFF.

This chain connects TRBV28 to TRBJ1-1; D call uncertain. The CDR3 consists of 13 residues. The germline V gene has CDR1 MDHEN and CDR2 SYDVKM. Trimming left V 5 bases short and J 5 bases short, with 12 bases between. The CDR3: CASSGEGGTEAFF. The DNA of the CDR3 is TGTGCCAGCAGTGGAGAGGGTGGAACTGAAGCTTTCTTT.

The gene calls are TRBV6-5 and TRBJ1-4; 10 nucleotides line up with TRBD1. Per germline, CDR1 MNHEY and CDR2 SVGAGI. The CDR3 is 14 residues long. Trimming removed 6 bases from V and 7 bases from J; junction bases left unmatched: 5. For the CDR3, the DNA is TGTGCCAGCAGGGGACAGGGGAAAGGTGAAAAACTGTTTTTT. It encodes CASRGQGKGEKLFF.

The chain links TRBV14 to TRBJ2-3, with 7 bases fitting TRBD2. This CDR3 comprises 16 residues. The germline CDR1 and CDR2 sequences are SGHDN and FVKESK. V trimming: 4 bases; J trimming: 0 bases; junction bases outside the gene matches: 7. The CDR3 loop reads CASSRQTSSSTDTQYF. CDR3 DNA: TGTGCCAGCAGCCGCCAGACTAGCTCTAGCACAGATACGCAGTATTTT. The complete variable domain, with remaining parts taken from reference TRBV14 and TRBJ2-3, reads EAGVTQFPSHSVIEKGQTVTLRCDPISGHDNLYWYRRVMGKEIKFLLHFVKESKQDESGMPNNRFLAERTGGTYSTLKVQPAELEDSGVYFCASSRQTSSSTDTQYFGPGTRLTVL.

This clone was seen only once. J is TRBJ2-3 and V is TRBV14; 12 nucleotides agree with TRBD2. CDR3 size: 17 residues. Germline V gene data show CDR1 as SGHDN and CDR2 as FVKESK. V dropped 3 bases and J dropped 3; count of bases not matched to a gene: 7. The CDR3 protein is CASSHQRTSGTTDTQYF. The DNA for the CDR3 is TGTGCCAGCAGCCACCAACGGACTAGCGGGACTACAGATACGCAGTATTTT.

The chain carries TRBV18 and TRBJ2-6; 15 bases align to TRBD2. Germline V gives CDR1 KGHSH, CDR2 LQKENI. V gave up 4 bases and J gave up 3 bases; unmatched junction bases: 13. The CDR3 spans 21 residues. The CDR3 loop reads CASSLNGLAGGPSFGANVLTF. DNA of the CDR3: TGTGCCAGCTCACTCAACGGACTAGCGGGAGGGCCGTCTTTTGGGGCCAACGTCCTGACTTTC.

V is TRBV25-1 and J is TRBJ2-5; either TRBD1 or TRBD2 may supply D (6 bases each). The CDR3 runs 15 residues. The V gene lost 4 bases and the J gene lost 1 base, with 13 bases spanning the gap. CDR1 and CDR2 from the germline V gene are MGHDK and SYGVNS. The CDR3 region has the DNA TGTGCCAGCAGTGTCGCTGGAGGGGGCCAAGAGACCCAGTACTTC. Its translation is CASSVAGGGQETQYF.

CDR3 DNA sequence: TGTGCCAGCTCACGGGCACGGAACTCTGGAAACACCATATATTTT. Its protein is CASSRARNSGNTIYF. The gene calls are TRBV6-1 and TRBJ1-3, with no clear D. Germline V gives CDR1 MNHNS, CDR2 SASEGT. V was clipped by 8 bases and J by 0 bases, with 14 bases between them. The CDR3 is made up of 15 amino acids.

The chain recombines TRBV28 with TRBJ1-5; 8 bases are shared with TRBD1. V lost 8 bases to trimming and J lost 0 bases; unmatched junction nucleotides: 9. The CDR3 contains 16 residues. The germline CDR1 and CDR2 sequences are MDHEN and SYDVKM. CDR3 amino acids: CASGSGTGYSNQPQHF. The CDR3 region has the DNA TGTGCCAGCGGCTCCGGGACAGGCTATAGCAATCAGCCCCAGCATTTT.

This chain uses TRBV28 with TRBJ1-2; no reliable D call. The germline CDR1 and CDR2 sequences are MDHEN and SYDVKM. Trimming removed 6 bases at V and 10 bases at J, with 15 bases between. The CDR3 has 12 residues. Here the CDR3 DNA reads TGTGCCAGCAGGCCCCTCTTGGATTACTACACCTTC. This gives the protein CASRPLLDYYTF.

This rearrangement joins TRBV6-5 to TRBJ2-5, with TRBD1 matching 11 bases. CDR1 and CDR2 from the germline V gene are MNHEY and SVGAGI. The CDR3 runs to 15 residues. With V trimmed by 2 bases and J by 13 bases, 12 bases remained unmatched. CDR3 sequence reads: CASSYDSVGTGGRYF. DNA for the CDR3: TGTGCCAGCAGTTACGACTCCGTCGGGACAGGGGGAAGGTACTTC.

The CDR3, as DNA: TGCGCCAGCAGCTTTGAGAGAGGGGGCTCTGGAAACACCATATATTTT. This gives the protein CASSFERGGSGNTIYF. The chain recombines TRBV5-1 with TRBJ1-3; D may be TRBD1 (6 bases). CDR1 SGHRS and CDR2 YFSETQ come from the germline V gene. The V gene lost 2 bases and the J gene lost 0 bases, with 12 bases spanning the gap. The CDR3 extends over 16 amino acids.

The V and J genes are TRBV5-6 and TRBJ2-5; no reliable D call. CDR1 and CDR2 from the germline V gene are SGHDT and YYEEEE. V was clipped by 2 bases and J by 4 bases, with 9 bases between them. The CDR3 consists of 13 residues. The CDR3 coding sequence is TGTGCCAGCAGCTTTGGTACTACAGAGACCCAGTACTTC. Translating it yields CASSFGTTETQYF.